This entry lists 25 T cell receptor beta chains sequenced from one sample in a study of technical replicates of blood from several donors. The table came from immunoSEQ multiplex PCR; TCRdb's copy has only in-frame clones and leaves some out. The table lists around 76,000 clones, over 85% of them singletons. The sequenced sample consisted of T cells isolated from PBMCs. The source is a human donor in good health.

This clone appeared a single time. The V gene is TRBV7-3, the J gene TRBJ2-3, with 8 bases aligning to TRBD1. After removal of 6 bases from V and 0 bases from J, the junction contained 17 bases not matched to a gene. Germline V gene lookup returns CDR1 SGHTA and CDR2 FQGTGA. The CDR3 runs to 19 residues. The CDR3 DNA sequence: TGTGCCAGCAGGAAGAAAACAGGGGGTCCTTCCCCTAGCACAGATACGCAGTATTTT. Translated: CASRKKTGGPSPSTDTQYF.

The rearrangement links TRBV7-2 to TRBJ1-1; D might be TRBD1 (5 bases). CDR3 size: 16 residues. Trimming shortened V by 5 bases and J by 1 base, and 17 bases separated the two germline ends. Germline lookup yields CDR1 SGHTA and CDR2 FQGNSA. CDR3 protein: CASSPFLGGRNTEAFF. The CDR3 DNA follows: TGTGCCAGCAGCCCGTTCCTGGGGGGAAGGAACACTGAAGCTTTCTTT. The full variable domain, with the rest looked up from reference TRBV7-2 and TRBJ1-1, is GAGVSQSPSNKVTEKGKDVELRCDPISGHTALYWYRQSLGQGLEFLIYFQGNSAPDKSGLPSDRFSAERTGGSVSTLTIQRTQQEDSAVYLCASSPFLGGRNTEAFFGQGTRLTVV.

The chain joins TRBV11-2 to TRBJ1-2; the D gene is possibly TRBD1 (5 bases). This CDR3 contains 14 residues. V was cut by 5 bases and J by 4 bases, with 14 bases left in between. Germline V CDR1 and CDR2: SGHAT, FQNNGV. The CDR3 DNA reads as TGTGCCAGCAGCCTCCTGGGGACTTCCTATGGCTACACCTTC. Translated: CASSLLGTSYGYTF.

In this sample, this clone turned up a few times. This sequence joins TRBV30 and TRBJ2-7; D perhaps matches TRBD1 (6 bases). Germline loops: CDR1 GTSNPN, CDR2 SVGIG (reference sequence). The length of the CDR3 is 12 residues. V lost 3 bases and J 6 bases, leaving 12 bases between the germline ends. CDR3 in DNA: TGTGCCTGGAGACTTCAGGGGTCCGAGCAGTACTTC. Translated: CAWRLQGSEQYF.

The chain links TRBV28 to TRBJ2-3; 9 nucleotides line up with TRBD1. The J segment lost 1 base and the V segment lost 1 base, leaving 9 bases of the junction unmatched. Per the germline V gene, CDR1 is MDHEN and CDR2 is SYDVKM. This CDR3 is 18 amino acids long. In DNA form, the CDR3 reads TGTGCCAGCAGTTTATTAGAGAGAAGGACAGGGGGCACAGATACGCAGTATTTT. It yields the protein CASSLLERRTGGTDTQYF.

This chain connects TRBV7-3 to TRBJ1-1; D is uncertain. Germline V gene lookup returns CDR1 SGHTA and CDR2 FQGTGA. CDR3 length: 11 amino acids. The V gene lost 7 bases and the J gene lost 7 bases, with 10 bases spanning the gap. The CDR3 is CASIKGGEAFF. The CDR3, as DNA: TGTGCCAGCATCAAAGGAGGTGAAGCTTTCTTT.

V and J are TRBV9 and TRBJ2-7; 7 bases align to TRBD2. Unmatched junction bases numbered 12, after V lost 4 bases and J lost 5 bases. CDR3 length: 15 residues. Looked up from germline, CDR1 is SGDLS and CDR2 is YYNGEE. As DNA, the CDR3 is TGTGCCAGCAGCTCACGGGTGGGGGGGGAGAACGAGCAGTACTTC. It specifies CASSSRVGGENEQYF.

V and J are TRBV30 and TRBJ1-4; perhaps TRBD1 as D (6 bases). CDR3 length: 13 amino acids. Germline CDR1 reads GTSNPN; CDR2 reads SVGIG (reference sequence). The germline V and J ends were trimmed by 4 bases and 8 bases, with 14 bases remaining between them. The CDR3 reads CAWIGRGKEKLFF. The CDR3 DNA follows: TGTGCCTGGATAGGCAGGGGCAAGGAAAAACTGTTTTTT. Combining the CDR3 with reference TRBV30 and TRBJ1-4 gives the whole variable domain SQTIHQWPATLVQPVGSPLSLECTVEGTSNPNLYWYRQAAGRGLQLLFYSVGIGQISSEVPQNLSASRPQDRQFILSSKKLLLSDSGFYLCAWIGRGKEKLFFGSGTQLSVL.

The CDR3 region is CASSISSGSPGELFF. The CDR3 coding sequence is TGTGCCAGTAGTATCTCTAGCGGGAGCCCCGGGGAGCTGTTTTTT. V and J are TRBV19 and TRBJ2-2, with 10 bases identical to TRBD2. J was trimmed by 6 bases and V by 3 bases; bases with no gene match: 4. The CDR3 is made up of 15 amino acids. The germline V gene has CDR1 LNHDA and CDR2 SQIVND (reference sequence).

The chain links TRBV5-1 to TRBJ2-7; 12 bases match TRBD2. The trim removed 6 bases at V and 6 bases at J, leaving 7 bases unmatched. CDR1 is SGHRS, CDR2 YFSETQ, per germline. This CDR3 has 14 residues. CDR3 DNA sequence: TGCGCCAGCACCCTGACTAGCGGGAGCGGCGAGCAGTACTTC. Translating gives CASTLTSGSGEQYF. Filled out from reference TRBV5-1 and TRBJ2-7, the complete variable domain reads KAGVTQTPRYLIKTRGQQVTLSCSPISGHRSVSWYQQTPGQGLQFLFEYFSETQRNKGNFPGRFSGRQFSNSRSEMNVSTLELGDSALYLCASTLTSGSGEQYFGPGTRLTVT.

The V and J genes are TRBV30 and TRBJ1-3; D is uncertain. Looked up from germline, CDR1 is GTSNPN and CDR2 is SVGIG (reference sequence). Trimming shortened V by 5 bases and J by 2 bases, and 16 bases separated the two germline ends. This CDR3 contains 15 residues. CDR3 nucleotides: TGTGCCTGGTCCCGCCGGGGAGAAGCTGGAAACACCATATATTTT. Protein: CAWSRRGEAGNTIYF.

The genes are TRBV6-5 and TRBJ2-5, with D possibly being TRBD2 (7 bases). Trimming pared 6 bases from V and 5 bases from J, leaving 19 bases between. Germline-derived CDR1 and CDR2 are MNHEY and SVGAGI. This CDR3 has 15 residues. CDR3 DNA: TGTGCCAGCAGATCCTCGCGGGGGCGCTTGGAGACCCAGTACTTC. It is translated as CASRSSRGRLETQYF.

V usage is TRBV7-2 and J usage is TRBJ1-1, with 7 bases matching TRBD1. The J segment lost 2 bases and the V segment lost 1 base, leaving 7 bases of the junction unmatched. This CDR3 is 16 amino acids long. Germline V CDR1 and CDR2: SGHTA, FQGNSA. CDR3 nucleotides: TGTGCCAGCAGCTTAGGGCAACAGGGGATCAACACTGAAGCTTTCTTT. Protein: CASSLGQQGINTEAFF.

V gene TRBV9 combines with J gene TRBJ1-1; no clear D. V dropped 3 bases and J dropped 1 base, with 10 bases sitting between them. From germline, CDR1 is SGDLS and CDR2 YYNGEE. CDR3 length: 14 residues. The CDR3 DNA sequence: TGTGCCAGCAGCGCGATTTCGGGGAACACTGAAGCTTTCTTT. This sequence encodes CASSAISGNTEAFF.

This clone was seen once. This rearrangement joins TRBV2 to TRBJ2-7; D not certain. The CDR3 consists of 11 residues. The germline V gene has CDR1 SNHLY and CDR2 FYNNEI. V shed 4 bases and J shed 3 bases, with 4 bases lying between them. CDR3: CASSVDYEQYF. The CDR3 DNA follows: TGTGCCAGCAGTGTAGACTACGAGCAGTACTTC. The entire variable domain, with the rest obtained from reference TRBV2 and TRBJ2-7, is as follows: EPEVTQTPSHQVTQMGQEVILRCVPISNHLYFYWYRQILGQKVEFLVSFYNNEISEKSEIFDDQFSVERPDGSNFTLKIRSTKLEDSAMYFCASSVDYEQYFGPGTRLTVT.

This chain links TRBV6-4 with TRBJ2-3, with D possibly being TRBD1 (6 bases). Trimming removed 3 bases from V and 3 bases from J, with 7 bases in between. CDR3 length equals 13 residues. CDR1 and CDR2 (germline): MRHNA, SNTAGT. CDR3 region: CASSEQGTDTQYF. The DNA for the CDR3 is TGTGCCAGCAGTGAACAGGGAACAGATACGCAGTATTTT.

The J gene is TRBJ2-7, the V gene TRBV28; TRBD2 aligns across 9 bases. V dropped 3 bases and J dropped 5; count of bases not matched to a gene: 8. Germline V gene data show CDR1 as MDHEN and CDR2 as SYDVKM. This CDR3 comprises 15 residues. CDR3: CASSFLLAGKNEQYF. The CDR3 region has the DNA TGTGCCAGCAGTTTCCTACTAGCGGGTAAAAACGAGCAGTACTTC.

The chain links TRBV11-3 to TRBJ2-1, with 7 bases that match TRBD1. The CDR3 covers 13 residues. V shed 6 bases and J 5 bases; nucleotides not matched to a gene: 4. Germline CDR1 and CDR2: SGHNT and YENEEA. For the CDR3, the DNA is TGTGCCAGCAGATATGGGACAGACAATGAGCAGTTCTTC. Amino acid sequence: CASRYGTDNEQFF.

CDR3 in amino acids: CATCPQGGRTYEQYF. DNA for the CDR3: TGTGCCACCTGCCCCCAGGGGGGAAGAACCTACGAGCAGTACTTC. This sequence joins TRBV19 and TRBJ2-7, with D tentatively TRBD1 (7 bases). Germline V gene lookup returns CDR1 LNHDA and CDR2 SQIVND (reference sequence). The CDR3 is 15 residues long. The germline V and J ends were trimmed by 10 bases and 2 bases, with 21 bases remaining between them.

The chain uses TRBV6-4 and TRBJ2-1; 7 nucleotides match TRBD2. CDR1 and CDR2 from the germline V gene are MRHNA and SNTAGT. The CDR3 runs 13 residues. The V gene end was trimmed by 1 base and the J gene end by 8 bases; junction bases not matched to a gene: 2. The CDR3 DNA is TGTGCCAGCAGTGACTTCGGACTAGATGAGCAGTTCTTC. Amino acid sequence: CASSDFGLDEQFF.

The genes are TRBV7-6 and TRBJ2-1; 7 bases match TRBD2. J lost 7 bases, V lost 1 base, and 10 bases had no gene match. CDR3 size: 16 residues. Germline CDR1 is SGHVS and CDR2 is FNYEAQ. CDR3 bases: TGTGCCAGCAGCTTAGACTCCGCGGGAGTAGTTAATGAGCAGTTCTTC. Translating it yields CASSLDSAGVVNEQFF.

The rearrangement links TRBV19 to TRBJ2-2; D unclear. There are 13 residues in the CDR3. Germline V gene lookup returns CDR1 LNHDA and CDR2 SQIVND (reference sequence). V lost 6 bases to trimming and J lost 2 bases, with 7 bases between them. The CDR3 sequence: CASREQNTGELFF. CDR3 sequence (DNA): TGTGCCAGTAGGGAGCAAAACACCGGGGAGCTGTTTTTT.

A few counts support this clone. This chain connects TRBV27 to TRBJ2-7, with 12 bases that match TRBD1. Trimming at V came to 5 bases and at J to 5 bases, leaving 4 bases not matched to a gene. This CDR3 has 14 amino acids. CDR1 and CDR2 (germline): MNHEY, SMNVEV (reference sequence). In DNA, the CDR3 is TGTGCCAGCAGTGGGGACAGGGGGCTCAACGAGCAGTACTTC. It yields the protein CASSGDRGLNEQYF.

The genes are TRBV5-1 and TRBJ1-2; 7 nucleotides agree with TRBD1. The CDR3 has 14 amino acids. After removal of 4 bases from V and 4 bases from J, the junction contained 7 bases not matched to a gene. Germline CDR1 is SGHRS and CDR2 is YFSETQ. CDR3 nucleotide sequence: TGCGCCAGCAGCCCAACAGGGGTGACCTATGGCTACACCTTC. Its protein product is CASSPTGVTYGYTF.

The chain carries TRBV7-3 and TRBJ2-2, with TRBD2 as a possible D gene (6 bases). The CDR3 has 13 amino acids. Trimming left V 5 bases short and J 4 bases short, with 8 bases between. CDR1 SGHTA and CDR2 FQGTGA come from the germline V gene. DNA of the CDR3: TGTGCCAGCAGCCCCGGGGGCACCGGGGAGCTGTTTTTT. Translating it yields CASSPGGTGELFF.